Following are 32 T cell receptor beta chains from one sample sequenced in a study of radiotherapy plus CTLA-4 blockade in lung cancer. Data came from immunoSEQ multiplex PCR; TCRdb stores just in-frame clones and leaves some out. The data hold about 94,000 clones, with about four fifths observed a single time. This specimen consisted of peripheral blood, obtained from a patient treated with radiotherapy plus ipilimumab. These receptors were taken from a human donor with non-small cell lung cancer that progressed on radiotherapy plus ipilimumab.

CDR3 residues: CATRGTGGIQPQHF. CDR3 coding DNA: TGTGCCACCAGGGGTACAGGGGGTATTCAGCCCCAGCATTTT. This chain connects TRBV15 to TRBJ1-5, with TRBD1 matching 8 bases. V lost 6 bases to trimming and J lost 6 bases; unmatched junction nucleotides: 7. The CDR3 is made up of 14 amino acids. In germline, CDR1 is LNHNV, CDR2 YYDKDF (reference sequence).

This clone appeared once. The chain couples TRBV7-8 to TRBJ1-2, with no clear D. Germline V gene sequence: CDR1 SGHVS, CDR2 FQNEAQ. Trimming removed 5 bases at V and 3 bases at J, with 4 bases between. The CDR3 runs 11 residues. The CDR3 region has the DNA TGTGCCAGCAGCAACCACTATGGCTACACCTTC. Protein product: CASSNHYGYTF.

In regard to this clone: No conserved phenylalanine or tryptophan ends this CDR3, so it is likely a read error. The DNA is omitted, as the CDR3 cannot be located on it reliably, and the CDR3 follows TCRdb's listing. This sequence joins TRBV6-1 and TRBJ2-4. The length of the CDR3 is 12 amino acids, counting both ends. Germline V gives CDR1 MNHNS, CDR2 SASEGT. The CDR3: CASSTTTGRMVT.

This chain connects TRBV7-2 to TRBJ2-1, with no clear D. Germline-derived CDR1 and CDR2 are SGHTA and FQGNSA. The CDR3 is 14 amino acids. The V end lost 0 bases, the J end lost 7 bases, and 10 bases lay between the germline ends. The chain's CDR3 is CASSLARLSNEQFF. CDR3 nucleotides: TGTGCCAGCAGCTTAGCGAGACTTTCGAATGAGCAGTTCTTC. The complete variable domain, with remaining parts taken from reference TRBV7-2 and TRBJ2-1, reads GAGVSQSPSNKVTEKGKDVELRCDPISGHTALYWYRQSLGQGLEFLIYFQGNSAPDKSGLPSDRFSAERTGGSVSTLTIQRTQQEDSAVYLCASSLARLSNEQFFGPGTRLTVL.

This clone was counted a single time. The genes are TRBV7-8 and TRBJ2-2, with D perhaps matching TRBD1 (6 bases). Trimming stripped 5 bases from V and 5 bases from J, with 12 bases between. Germline CDR1 is SGHVS and CDR2 is FQNEAQ. The CDR3 contains 14 residues. The CDR3 loop reads CASSDGRGTGELFF. In DNA form, the CDR3 reads TGTGCCAGCAGCGACGGCAGGGGAACCGGGGAGCTGTTTTTT.

The chain recombines TRBV6-1 with TRBJ2-2; 7 positions agree with TRBD2. CDR1 and CDR2 from the germline V gene are MNHNS and SASEGT. J lost 0 bases, V lost 8 bases, and 6 bases had no gene match. This CDR3 comprises 15 residues. CDR3 nucleotide sequence: TGTGCCAGCCGGTCTCTAGCGGCGAACACCGGGGAGCTGTTTTTT. It translates to CASRSLAANTGELFF.

The chain couples TRBV7-2 to TRBJ2-5, with D unclear. Trimming removed 2 bases at V and 5 bases at J, with 18 bases between. Looked up from germline, CDR1 is SGHTA and CDR2 is FQGNSA. CDR3 length: 16 residues. This CDR3 is CASSLTPSIAAETQYF. The CDR3 DNA reads TGTGCCAGCAGCTTAACACCTTCCATCGCCGCGGAGACCCAGTACTTC.

The chain joins TRBV19 to TRBJ2-7; a possible D gene is TRBD1 (7 bases). This CDR3 spans 14 amino acids. V shed 5 bases and J shed 1 base, with 12 bases lying between them. CDR1 and CDR2 from the germline V gene are LNHDA and SQIVND (reference sequence). CDR3 region: CASSPRGASYEQYF. The DNA for the CDR3 is TGTGCCAGTAGTCCCAGGGGGGCATCCTACGAGCAGTACTTC.

This clone was counted only a few times. The V and J genes are TRBV10-3 and TRBJ1-3; D is ambiguous. V was pared by 3 bases and J by 0 bases, with 6 bases between. CDR1 and CDR2 (germline): ENHRY, SYGVKD. This CDR3 contains 14 residues. The CDR3 reads CAISDYSSGNTIYF. CDR3 sequence (DNA): TGTGCCATCAGTGACTATAGCTCTGGAAACACCATATATTTT.

The V gene is TRBV30, the J gene TRBJ2-7, with 13 bases aligning to TRBD2. The CDR3 sequence is 15 residues long. Germline V lookup: CDR1 GTSNPN, CDR2 SVGIG (reference sequence). V lost 2 bases, J lost 7 bases, and 8 bases stayed unmatched. The CDR3 sequence: CAWSLGLAGAGEQYF. DNA for the CDR3: TGTGCCTGGAGTTTAGGACTAGCGGGAGCGGGTGAGCAGTACTTC.

This chain connects TRBV9 to TRBJ2-5; 9 positions match TRBD1. V shed 0 bases, J shed 6 bases, and the junction held 6 bases outside the gene matches. The CDR3 contains 15 residues. Germline-derived CDR1 and CDR2 are SGDLS and YYNGEE. DNA for the CDR3: TGTGCCAGCAGCGTAGAACAGGGGGCCAGTCAGACCCAGTACTTC. Its protein product is CASSVEQGASQTQYF.

V gene TRBV7-3 combines with J gene TRBJ2-2; no definite D call. CDR1 and CDR2 from the germline V gene are SGHTA and FQGTGA. Trimming pared 3 bases from V and 6 bases from J, leaving 8 bases between. The CDR3 sequence is 13 residues long. The CDR3 DNA reads TGTGCCAGCAGCTTGGCTGAAGCCGGGGAGCTGTTTTTT. Its protein is CASSLAEAGELFF.

The chain joins TRBV7-8 to TRBJ1-2; D is perhaps TRBD1 (6 bases). With 1 base removed from V and 0 bases from J, the gap between germline ends came to 9 bases. In germline, CDR1 is SGHVS, CDR2 FQNEAQ. This CDR3 spans 15 amino acids. CDR3 DNA sequence: TGTGCCAGCAGCTTAGGGTCAGGGGCTAACTATGGCTACACCTTC. The encoded protein is CASSLGSGANYGYTF.

The chain uses TRBV6-1 and TRBJ1-3; D is unclear. The ends were cut back, 5 bases at V and 0 bases at J, with 11 bases in the middle. In germline, CDR1 is MNHNS, CDR2 SASEGT. The CDR3 is 15 amino acids. The CDR3 DNA sequence: TGTGCCAGCAGTACGGACGGATACTCTGGAAACACCATATATTTT. It is translated as CASSTDGYSGNTIYF.

V is TRBV28 and J is TRBJ2-7, with 14 bases that match TRBD2. Trimming cost V 5 bases and J 1 base; bases outside gene matches: 10. The CDR3 consists of 18 residues. Germline values: CDR1 MDHEN, CDR2 SYDVKM. Here the CDR3 reads CASSPGLAGAYSSYEQYV. DNA for the CDR3: TGTGCCAGCAGTCCGGGACTAGCGGGAGCATACTCTTCCTACGAGCAGTACGTC.

The V and J genes are TRBV6-4 and TRBJ2-4; 13 bases match TRBD2. V shed 6 bases, J shed 6 bases, and the junction held 11 bases outside the gene matches. The CDR3 runs to 17 residues. Germline CDR1 reads MRHNA; CDR2 reads SNTAGT. CDR3 coding DNA: TGTGCCAGCAGGGAAGGGGGGACTAGCGGGACGATAAACATTCAGTACTTC. As protein: CASREGGTSGTINIQYF.

The V and J genes are TRBV19 and TRBJ2-1, with 12 bases aligning to TRBD2. With 7 bases clipped from V and 3 bases from J, the junction kept 4 bases outside the gene matches. The CDR3 covers 15 residues. The germline CDR1 and CDR2 sequences are LNHDA and SQIVND (reference sequence). CDR3: CASKTSGGLYNEQFF. In DNA form, the CDR3 reads TGTGCCAGTAAGACTAGCGGGGGCCTCTACAATGAGCAGTTCTTC. Drawing the rest from reference TRBV19 and TRBJ2-1, the complete variable domain is DGGITQSPKYLFRKEGQNVTLSCEQNLNHDAMYWYRQDPGQGLRLIYYSQIVNDFQKGDIAEGYSVSREKKESFPLTVTSAQKNPTAFYLCASKTSGGLYNEQFFGPGTRLTVL.

The chain is built from TRBV7-6 and TRBJ2-1; 7 nucleotides line up with TRBD1. The CDR3 covers 14 residues. The J segment lost 4 bases and the V segment lost 2 bases, leaving 2 bases of the junction unmatched. The germline V gene encodes CDR1 SGHVS and CDR2 FNYEAQ. The DNA for the CDR3 is TGTGCCAGCAGCTTAACGGGACAGTACAATGAGCAGTTCTTC. Its translation is CASSLTGQYNEQFF.

The rearrangement joins TRBV6-6 to TRBJ1-2; 10 nucleotides align to TRBD1. The CDR3 loop spans 14 amino acids. Germline V gene sequence: CDR1 MNHNY, CDR2 SVGAGI (reference sequence). The junction had 7 bases not matched to a gene; V was cut back by 5 bases and J by 7 bases. CDR3 protein: CASSGSTGGIGYTF. CDR3 DNA: TGTGCCAGCAGTGGCTCGACAGGGGGCATTGGCTACACCTTC.

This chain connects TRBV30 to TRBJ1-2; D unclear. This CDR3 comprises 10 residues. Trimming took off 5 bases at V and 2 bases at J, with 3 bases between the two ends. Germline V CDR1 and CDR2: GTSNPN, SVGIG (reference sequence). The CDR3 spells CAWENYGYTF. The CDR3 DNA is TGTGCCTGGGAAAACTATGGCTACACCTTC.

The chain is built from TRBV28 and TRBJ1-4; weak D call: TRBD1 (5 bases). The CDR3 covers 12 residues. The V gene lost 5 bases and the J gene lost 13 bases, with 14 bases spanning the gap. Germline CDR1 and CDR2: MDHEN and SYDVKM. The chain's CDR3 is CASSLIGGRLFF. CDR3 sequence (DNA): TGTGCCAGCAGTCTCATCGGGGGACGACTGTTTTTT.

The rearrangement joins TRBV29-1 to TRBJ2-7; possibly TRBD1 for D (6 bases). This CDR3 comprises 12 residues. Germline V CDR1 and CDR2: SQVTM, ANQGSEA. V was trimmed by 8 bases and J by 4 bases, leaving 15 bases between them. The CDR3 nucleotides read TGCAGCACGAGGGGGTCTGGTTACGAGCAGTACTTC. Its protein is CSTRGSGYEQYF.

The chain couples TRBV27 to TRBJ2-1; TRBD2 aligns across 10 bases. The CDR3 loop spans 15 amino acids. Trimming cost V 3 bases and J 7 bases; bases outside gene matches: 6. Germline V gene data show CDR1 as MNHEY and CDR2 as SMNVEV (reference sequence). The CDR3 DNA sequence: TGTGCCAGCAGTTTGTTTAGCGGGAGGATAAATGAGCAGTTCTTC. This gives the protein CASSLFSGRINEQFF.

The genes are TRBV30 and TRBJ2-3; D may be TRBD2 (5 bases). The CDR3 contains 11 residues. Germline-derived CDR1 and CDR2 are GTSNPN and SVGIG (reference sequence). V was shortened by 1 base and J by 6 bases, with 5 bases between the two germline ends. In nucleotides, the CDR3 is TGTGCCTGGAGTGAGCGGGATACGCAGTATTTT. Protein product: CAWSERDTQYF.

There are a few counts of this clone. This chain links TRBV28 with TRBJ2-7; D unclear. V lost 10 bases to trimming and J lost 2 bases, with 15 bases between them. Germline V lookup: CDR1 MDHEN, CDR2 SYDVKM. The CDR3 extends over 13 amino acids. The chain's CDR3 is CATVDMAAYEQYF. In nucleotides, the CDR3 is TGTGCCACCGTTGACATGGCGGCCTACGAGCAGTACTTC.

This clone was recorded a few times. The chain couples TRBV29-1 to TRBJ2-7; 8 positions match TRBD1. The CDR3 sequence is 11 residues long. V gave up 6 bases and J gave up 6 bases; unmatched junction bases: 4. Germline V CDR1 and CDR2: SQVTM, ANQGSEA. The CDR3 region is CSVHTGGEQYF. The CDR3 bases are TGCAGCGTGCACACAGGGGGCGAGCAGTACTTC.

The gene calls are TRBV7-9 and TRBJ2-1, with no clear D. V was pared by 5 bases and J by 3 bases, with 11 bases between. The CDR3 has 14 residues. The V gene's germline CDR1 is SEHNR and CDR2 FQNEAQ (reference sequence). The CDR3 nucleotides are TGTGCCAGCAGCGCCGTGGGCGGCTACAATGAGCAGTTCTTC. Its translation is CASSAVGGYNEQFF.

The CDR3: CAWSFSGYSEQYF. The CDR3 DNA reads as TGTGCCTGGAGCTTTAGCGGGTATTCCGAGCAGTACTTC. V is TRBV30 and J is TRBJ2-7; 7 bases line up with TRBD2. Unmatched junction bases numbered 8, after V lost 3 bases and J lost 6 bases. Germline CDR1 reads GTSNPN; CDR2 reads SVGIG (reference sequence). This CDR3 contains 13 residues.

This clone was detected a few times. The chain carries TRBV30 and TRBJ1-1; weak D call: TRBD1 (5 bases). Trimming took 2 bases from V and 2 from J, leaving 12 bases between them. In germline, CDR1 is GTSNPN, CDR2 SVGIG (reference sequence). This CDR3 contains 14 residues. DNA for the CDR3: TGTGCCTGGAGTTTTGGGGCCGGCAACACTGAAGCTTTCTTT. Translated, it gives CAWSFGAGNTEAFF.

The chain employs TRBV7-2 and TRBJ1-1; 7 bases match TRBD1. The CDR3 totals 13 residues. Trimming took 5 bases from V and 5 from J; bases not matched to a gene: 5. Germline V lookup: CDR1 SGHTA, CDR2 FQGNSA. The CDR3 sequence: CASSVDRATEAFF. CDR3 nucleotide sequence: TGTGCCAGCAGCGTAGACAGGGCTACTGAAGCTTTCTTT. Together with reference TRBV7-2 and TRBJ1-1, the CDR3 gives the full variable domain: GAGVSQSPSNKVTEKGKDVELRCDPISGHTALYWYRQSLGQGLEFLIYFQGNSAPDKSGLPSDRFSAERTGGSVSTLTIQRTQQEDSAVYLCASSVDRATEAFFGQGTRLTVV.

The chain links TRBV9 to TRBJ2-7; the D gene could be TRBD1 or TRBD2 (5 bases each). CDR1 and CDR2 from the germline V gene are SGDLS and YYNGEE. The CDR3 runs 19 residues. Trimming removed 1 base at V and 0 bases at J, with 23 bases between. The CDR3 protein is CASSVSYPHGTYSSYEQYV. CDR3 nucleotide sequence: TGTGCCAGCAGCGTATCCTACCCCCATGGGACGTATAGCTCCTACGAGCAGTACGTC.

The chain is built from TRBV7-3 and TRBJ2-1; 10 nucleotides line up with TRBD2. The CDR3 contains 13 residues. Looked up from germline, CDR1 is SGHTA and CDR2 is FQGTGA. The trim removed 5 bases at V and 8 bases at J, leaving 3 bases unmatched. The CDR3 bases are TGTGCCAGCAGCGTTGGGACTAGCGATGAGCAGTTCTTC. This translates into CASSVGTSDEQFF.